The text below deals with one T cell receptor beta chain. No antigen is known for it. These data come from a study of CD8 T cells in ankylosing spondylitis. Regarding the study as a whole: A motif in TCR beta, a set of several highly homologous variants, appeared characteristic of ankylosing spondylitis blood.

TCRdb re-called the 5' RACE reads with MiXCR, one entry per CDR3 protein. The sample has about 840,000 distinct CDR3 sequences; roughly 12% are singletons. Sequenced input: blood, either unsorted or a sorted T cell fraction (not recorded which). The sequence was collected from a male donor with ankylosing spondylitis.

CDR3 sequence (DNA): TGCAGTGCTAGAGATCGGGCGGGGGCCTCAGGGGAAAAACTGTTTTTT. The encoded protein is CSARDRAGASGEKLFF. V gene TRBV20-1 combines with J gene TRBJ1-4; D is perhaps TRBD1 (6 bases). This CDR3 has 16 residues. The germline V and J ends were trimmed by 0 bases and 8 bases, with 19 bases remaining between them. CDR1 is DFQATT and CDR2 is SNEGSKA in the germline V gene (reference sequence).